There are many counts of the clone carrying this TCR beta chain. Its target is not known. With 10-nucleotide random UMIs included, cDNA was synthesized by 5'RACE. TCRdb reprocessed the 5' RACE reads via MiXCR and lists one record per CDR3 protein. The profile covers about 120,000 distinct CDR3 sequences, with around 3% appearing a single time and 1.3% taken by the ten largest. The entry originates in a study of neurological immune-mediated disorders. Study summary: There were around 35 multiple sclerosis patients; around 31 were relapsing-remitting and 3 were secondary progressive. Study observations and caveats: A possible signature appeared as one related-CDR3 cluster, in which phylogenetic grouping placed the repertoires of 18 of 34 multiple sclerosis patients.

The unsorted libraries originated from 2 million PBMCs kept at -80 C. This receptor was taken from a woman aged 25 to 45 with multiple sclerosis. The material sequenced was PBMCs.

CDR3 in DNA: TGTGCCAGCAGTTGGGGTAATGAGCAGTTCTTC. Protein product: CASSWGNEQFF. The rearrangement links TRBV12-3 or TRBV12-4 to TRBJ2-1; D uncertain. The length of the CDR3 is 11 residues. The germline V and J ends were trimmed by 4 bases and 7 bases, with 5 bases remaining between them.